These 21 T cell receptor beta chains came from one sample sequenced in a study of regulatory T cells in long-lasting Graves disease. TCR beta libraries were built with iRepertoire HTBI primers and Arm-PCR of CDR3 regions. TCRdb used MiXCR to reprocess the multiplex PCR reads, holding one entry per CDR3 protein. The table lists roughly 510,000 distinct CDR3 sequences, around 16% of them singletons. The time point was: newly diagnosed GD, antithyroid drugs for less than 3 months. PBMC-derived RNA was used for the TCR library. These data were likewise used in another study, on T cells in Graves' hyperthyroidism and ophthalmopathy.

Sequencing used peripheral blood mononuclear cells (PBMCs), obtained at new diagnosis, from a patient treated with antithyroid drugs. These receptors all come from a man aged 18 to 29 with Graves disease.

This clonotype was observed at least ten times. The V and J genes are TRBV20-1 and TRBJ2-5; D remains ambiguous. The CDR3 has 13 amino acids. The germline V gene has CDR1 DFQATT and CDR2 SNEGSKA (reference sequence). The ends were cut back, 3 bases at V and 2 bases at J, with 10 bases in the middle. CDR3 sequence reads: CSASSILQETQYF. As DNA, the CDR3 is TGCAGTGCTAGCTCTATCTTACAAGAGACCCAGTACTTC.

The chain recombines TRBV20-1 with TRBJ2-7; 12 bases line up with TRBD1. V was pared by 2 bases and J by 4 bases, with 9 bases of the junction left unmatched. Germline V gives CDR1 DFQATT, CDR2 SNEGSKA (reference sequence). The CDR3 contains 16 residues. CDR3: CSARPRPGQGAYEQYF. CDR3 DNA sequence: TGCAGTGCTAGACCCCGGCCGGGACAGGGGGCTTACGAGCAGTACTTC.

This clonotype was detected many times. The chain carries TRBV27 and TRBJ1-1, with a possible D match to TRBD1 (5 bases). This CDR3 comprises 13 residues. Germline V lookup: CDR1 MNHEY, CDR2 SMNVEV (reference sequence). The V end was cut by 9 bases, the J end by 1 base, with 12 bases between. In DNA form, the CDR3 reads TGTGCCAGTCTAGACAGCTGGAACACTGAAGCTTTCTTT. It encodes CASLDSWNTEAFF.

The count of this clonotype is one. The chain couples TRBV7-2 to TRBJ2-7; a possible D gene is TRBD2 (5 bases). The CDR3 is 16 residues long. The V gene lost 5 bases and the J gene lost 5 bases, with 22 bases spanning the gap. CDR1 SGHTA and CDR2 FQGNSA come from the germline V gene. The CDR3 loop is CASSRTYRGPLHEQYF. In DNA form, the CDR3 reads TGTGCCAGCAGCCGGACGTATCGCGGGCCTCTTCACGAGCAGTACTTC. The full variable domain, completed using reference TRBV7-2 and TRBJ2-7, is GAGVSQSPSNKVTEKGKDVELRCDPISGHTALYWYRQSLGQGLEFLIYFQGNSAPDKSGLPSDRFSAERTGGSVSTLTIQRTQQEDSAVYLCASSRTYRGPLHEQYFGPGTRLTVT.

A note on this clonotype: It differs at one base from a far larger clone, so likely a read error. The J gene is TRBJ1-4, the V gene TRBV25-1; 9 bases align to TRBD1. The length of the CDR3 is 14 residues. Germline V lookup: CDR1 MGHDK, CDR2 SYGVNS. In DNA, the CDR3 is TGTGCCAGCAGGGAAGGGACAGGGCGTTCACCCCCCCACTTT. Protein product: CASREGTGRSPPHF. Based on the CDR3 plus reference TRBV25-1 and TRBJ1-4, the full variable domain is EADIYQTPRYLVIGTGKKITLECSQTMGHDKMYWYQQDPGMELHLIHYSYGVNSTEKGDLSSESTVSRIRTEHFPLTLESARPSHTSQYLCASREGTGRSPPHFGSGTQLSVL.

This clonotype has a handful of counts. The chain couples TRBV7-9 to TRBJ1-2, with D hard to call. The V end was cut by 0 bases, the J end by 8 bases, with 16 bases between. CDR3 size: 15 residues. Germline-derived CDR1 and CDR2 are SEHNR and FQNEAQ (reference sequence). For the CDR3, the DNA is TGTGCCAGCAGCTTAGCCATGGAGGGCAGGACCGGCTACACCTTC. This encodes CASSLAMEGRTGYTF.

This clonotype was detected only a few times. The chain links TRBV12-3 or TRBV12-4 to TRBJ2-2, with D unclear. There are 13 residues in the CDR3. The V and J ends lost 3 bases and 5 bases respectively, with 7 bases between them. The CDR3 region has the DNA TGTGCCAGCAGTTTTGCTTTAACCGGGGAGCTGTTTTTT. Amino acid sequence: CASSFALTGELFF.

This clonotype appeared a few times. The chain carries TRBV19 and TRBJ2-7; a possible D gene is TRBD2 (7 bases). In germline, CDR1 is LNHDA, CDR2 SQIVND (reference sequence). The CDR3 has 12 amino acids. Deletions cut 8 bases from V and 4 bases from J, with 12 bases between. Here the CDR3 DNA reads TGTGCCAGTGGGAGGGGGAAGTACGAGCAGTACTTC. Translating gives CASGRGKYEQYF.

In this sample, this clonotype turned up many times. The V call is TRBV7-9, the J call TRBJ2-1; perhaps TRBD2 as D (7 bases). V was trimmed by 4 bases and J by 0 bases, leaving 28 bases between them. The CDR3 consists of 21 residues. CDR1 is SEHNR, CDR2 FQNEAQ, per germline (reference sequence). Here the CDR3 reads CASSYQFGTLEGGGSYNEQFF. The CDR3 DNA reads TGTGCCAGCAGCTATCAATTTGGGACCCTTGAGGGGGGGGGCTCCTACAATGAGCAGTTCTTC.

This clonotype was detected many times. The V gene is TRBV12-3 or TRBV12-4, the J gene TRBJ2-1; D not resolved. The CDR3 covers 12 residues. V was clipped by 5 bases and J by 4 bases, with 6 bases between them. In DNA form, the CDR3 reads TGTGCCAGCAGTGATCGGTACAATGAGCAGTTCTTC. Protein product: CASSDRYNEQFF.

This clonotype was seen many times. This chain uses TRBV7-9 with TRBJ2-5, with D possibly TRBD1 on 5 matching bases. Germline V gene lookup returns CDR1 SEHNR and CDR2 FQNEAQ (reference sequence). V was clipped by 5 bases and J by 3 bases, with 10 bases between them. CDR3 length: 13 residues. The CDR3 DNA follows: TGTGCCAGCAGCGGCGACAGCAAAGAGACCCAGTACTTC. Its protein is CASSGDSKETQYF.

This clonotype was observed at least ten times. The chain has TRBV15 and TRBJ2-4; D possibly uses TRBD1 or TRBD2 (5 bases each). Trimming removed 4 bases at V and 5 bases at J, with 12 bases between. The CDR3 runs 14 residues. Per germline, CDR1 LNHNV and CDR2 YYDKDF (reference sequence). CDR3 sequence reads: CATSIRDGQNIQYF. The CDR3 nucleotides are TGTGCCACCAGCATCCGGGACGGTCAAAACATTCAGTACTTC.

This clonotype was counted ten times or more. The genes are TRBV6-2 or TRBV6-3 and TRBJ2-3; D call uncertain. Germline CDR1 is MNHEY and CDR2 is SVGEGT. The CDR3 consists of 18 residues. V lost 2 bases and J lost 0, with 18 bases in between. The DNA for the CDR3 is TGTGCCAGCAGTTACCCATACGACTGGAAATCTAGCACAGATACGCAGTATTTT. This sequence encodes CASSYPYDWKSSTDTQYF.

In this sample, this clonotype turned up many times. The chain employs TRBV11-1 and TRBJ2-7, with D perhaps matching TRBD1 (5 bases). The V gene's germline CDR1 is SGHAT and CDR2 FQDESV (reference sequence). Deletions cut 5 bases from V and 6 bases from J, with 14 bases between. The CDR3 runs to 13 residues. CDR3 residues: CASSPFREGEQYF. CDR3 DNA sequence: TGTGCCAGCAGCCCATTCAGGGAAGGCGAGCAGTACTTC.

This clonotype occurred many times. The J gene is TRBJ2-1, the V gene TRBV7-6; TRBD2 matches 13 bases. Germline V gene sequence: CDR1 SGHVS, CDR2 FNYEAQ. With V trimmed by 6 bases and J by 4 bases, 3 bases remained unmatched. There are 15 residues in the CDR3. CDR3 loop: CASSKLAGGYNEQFF. The CDR3, as DNA: TGTGCCAGCAGTAAACTAGCGGGAGGGTACAATGAGCAGTTCTTC.

This chain connects TRBV19 to TRBJ2-1; D is ambiguous. Germline CDR1 is LNHDA and CDR2 is SQIVND (reference sequence). Deletions cut 3 bases from V and 9 bases from J, with 9 bases between. The CDR3 spans 12 residues. The CDR3 reads CASSIYGREQFF. CDR3 nucleotide sequence: TGTGCCAGTAGTATCTATGGCCGTGAGCAGTTCTTC. Based on the CDR3 plus reference TRBV19 and TRBJ2-1, the full variable domain is DGGITQSPKYLFRKEGQNVTLSCEQNLNHDAMYWYRQDPGQGLRLIYYSQIVNDFQKGDIAEGYSVSREKKESFPLTVTSAQKNPTAFYLCASSIYGREQFFGPGTRLTVL.

This clonotype appeared a few times. V usage is TRBV5-1 and J usage is TRBJ2-2; TRBD2 matches 12 bases. This CDR3 contains 16 residues. Germline CDR1 reads SGHRS; CDR2 reads YFSETQ. J was trimmed by 5 bases and V by 5 bases; bases with no gene match: 7. The CDR3 sequence: CASRAPGLAGTGELFF. The CDR3 nucleotides read TGCGCCAGCAGAGCACCCGGACTAGCGGGAACCGGGGAGCTGTTTTTT.

The rearrangement uses TRBV5-6 and TRBJ2-7; D call uncertain. From germline, CDR1 is SGHDT and CDR2 YYEEEE. V gave up 4 bases and J gave up 7 bases, with 12 bases separating them. The CDR3 sequence is 12 residues long. CDR3 residues: CASSLRDWEQYF. CDR3 in DNA: TGTGCCAGCAGCCTCCGAGACTGGGAGCAGTACTTC.

This clonotype was counted at least ten times. The chain recombines TRBV28 with TRBJ2-3, with 7 bases identical to TRBD2. This CDR3 spans 16 amino acids. The germline V gene encodes CDR1 MDHEN and CDR2 SYDVKM. J gave up 4 bases and V 4 bases, and 11 bases lay outside the gene matches. CDR3 coding DNA: TGTGCCAGCAGTTCTCGACTAGCTTGGGGTTCAGATACGCAGTATTTT. This sequence encodes CASSSRLAWGSDTQYF.

The rearrangement joins TRBV9 to TRBJ1-2; 7 nucleotides agree with TRBD1. The CDR3 is 15 residues long. Germline CDR1 SGDLS, CDR2 YYNGEE. V was pared by 4 bases and J by 4 bases, with 10 bases of the junction left unmatched. The CDR3 DNA follows: TGTGCCAGCAGCCCGCGGACAGGCCGACTCTATGGCTACACCTTC. Amino acid sequence: CASSPRTGRLYGYTF.

This clonotype has a handful of counts. The rearrangement links TRBV9 to TRBJ2-1; the D is unclear. Per the germline V gene, CDR1 is SGDLS and CDR2 is YYNGEE. Trimming took 0 bases from V and 3 from J, leaving 10 bases between them. The CDR3 totals 15 residues. The chain's CDR3 is CASSVVVSDYNEQFF. CDR3 coding DNA: TGTGCCAGCAGCGTAGTAGTTAGTGACTACAATGAGCAGTTCTTC.